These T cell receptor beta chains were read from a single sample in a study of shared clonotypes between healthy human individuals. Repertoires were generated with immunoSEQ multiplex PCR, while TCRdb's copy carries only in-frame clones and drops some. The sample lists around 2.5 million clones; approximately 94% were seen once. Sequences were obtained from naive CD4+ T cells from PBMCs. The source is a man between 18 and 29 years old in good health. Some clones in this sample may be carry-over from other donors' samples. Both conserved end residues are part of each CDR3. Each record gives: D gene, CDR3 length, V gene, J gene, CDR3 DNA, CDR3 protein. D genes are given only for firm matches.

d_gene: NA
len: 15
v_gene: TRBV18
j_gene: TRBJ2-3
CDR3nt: TGTGCCAGCTCACCATCTGCAGGGAGCACAGATACGCAGTATTTT
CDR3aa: CASSPSAGSTDTQYF

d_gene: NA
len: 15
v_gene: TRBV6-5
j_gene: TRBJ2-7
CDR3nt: TGTGCCAGCAGTTGCTCGATCAGGGGGGTCTACGAGCAGTACTTC
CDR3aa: CASSCSIRGVYEQYF

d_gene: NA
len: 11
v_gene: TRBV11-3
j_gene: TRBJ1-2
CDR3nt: TGTGCCAGCACACCAAACTATGGCTACACCTTC
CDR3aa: CASTPNYGYTF

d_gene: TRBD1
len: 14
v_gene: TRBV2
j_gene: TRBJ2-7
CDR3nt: TGTGCCAGCAGTGTACAGGGGGCCCCGGGGCGGCAGTACTTC
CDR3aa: CASSVQGAPGRQYF

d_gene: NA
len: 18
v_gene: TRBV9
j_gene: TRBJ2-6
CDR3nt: TGTGCCAGCAGCGAGAGGGCGGGAACACTCTCTGGGGCCAACGTCCTGACTTTC
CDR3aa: CASSERAGTLSGANVLTF

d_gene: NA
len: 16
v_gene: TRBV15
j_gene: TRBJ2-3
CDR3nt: TGTGCCACCAGCAGAGGTGGATACCTCCGCACAGATACGCAGTATTTT
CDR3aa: CATSRGGYLRTDTQYF

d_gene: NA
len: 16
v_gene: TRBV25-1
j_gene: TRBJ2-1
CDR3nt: TGTGCCAGCAGTGAATTCGTAGGGGAAGCATACAATGAGCAGTTCTTC
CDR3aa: CASSEFVGEAYNEQFF

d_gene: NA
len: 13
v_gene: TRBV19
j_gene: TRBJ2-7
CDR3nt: TGTGCCAGTAGTTACGGACAGAACTACGAGCAGTACTTC
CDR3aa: CASSYGQNYEQYF

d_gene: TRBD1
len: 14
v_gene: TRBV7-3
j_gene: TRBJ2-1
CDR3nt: TGTGCCAGCAGCTTGGGACAGTCCGACAATGAGCAGTTCTTC
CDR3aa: CASSLGQSDNEQFF

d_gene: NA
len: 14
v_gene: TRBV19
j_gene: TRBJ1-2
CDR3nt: TGTGCCAGCAAACTACAGGGAAGCAACTATGGCTACACCTTC
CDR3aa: CASKLQGSNYGYTF

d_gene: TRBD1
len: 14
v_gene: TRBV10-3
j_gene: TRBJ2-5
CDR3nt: TGTGCCACCCACGGACAGGGGGGACAAGAGACCCAGTACTTC
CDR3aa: CATHGQGGQETQYF

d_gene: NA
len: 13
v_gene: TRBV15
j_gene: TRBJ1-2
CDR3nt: TGTGCCACCAGCGAGTCGGGGAACTATGGCTACACCTTC
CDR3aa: CATSESGNYGYTF

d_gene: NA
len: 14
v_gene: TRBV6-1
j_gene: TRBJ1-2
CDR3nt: TGTGCCAGCATCCTAACAGGGAAGGCCGAAGGCTACACCTTC
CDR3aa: CASILTGKAEGYTF

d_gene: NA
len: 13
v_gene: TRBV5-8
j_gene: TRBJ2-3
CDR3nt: TGTGCCAGCAGCTTGGCAGGCACAGATACGCAGTATTTT
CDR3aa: CASSLAGTDTQYF

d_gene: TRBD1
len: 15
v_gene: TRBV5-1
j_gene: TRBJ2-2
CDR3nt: TGCGCCAGCAGCTCAGGACAGGGACTCACCGGGGAGCTGTTTTTT
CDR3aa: CASSSGQGLTGELFF

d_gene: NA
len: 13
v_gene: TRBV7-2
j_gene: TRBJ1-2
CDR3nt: TGTGCCAGCAGCATTCAGACAAACTATGGCTACACCTTC
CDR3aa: CASSIQTNYGYTF

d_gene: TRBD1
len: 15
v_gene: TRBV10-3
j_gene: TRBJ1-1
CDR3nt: TGTGCCGGACAGGGGAAGTCGATCATGAACACTGAAGCTTTCTTT
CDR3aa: CAGQGKSIMNTEAFF

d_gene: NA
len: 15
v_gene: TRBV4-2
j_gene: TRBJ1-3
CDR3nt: TGTGCCAGCAGCCAAGCCGGGGCGCGCGGAAACACCATATATTTT
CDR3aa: CASSQAGARGNTIYF

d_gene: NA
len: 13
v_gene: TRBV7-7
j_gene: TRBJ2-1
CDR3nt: TGTGCCAGCAGCTTAAGGGTGGGGACAGAGCAGTTCTTC
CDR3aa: CASSLRVGTEQFF

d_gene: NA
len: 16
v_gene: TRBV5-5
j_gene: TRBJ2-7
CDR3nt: TGTGCCAGCAGCTTGGGTGCTGGATCCACCACCTACGAGCAGTACTTC
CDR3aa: CASSLGAGSTTYEQYF

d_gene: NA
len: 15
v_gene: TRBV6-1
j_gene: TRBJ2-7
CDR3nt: TGTGCCAGCAGTGAGGTTTACAGTAGGAGCTACGAGCAGTACTTC
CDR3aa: CASSEVYSRSYEQYF

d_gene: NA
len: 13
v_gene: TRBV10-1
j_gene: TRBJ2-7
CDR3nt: TGCGCCAGCAGTGGTCCCTTGGGGGGCGAGCAGTACTTC
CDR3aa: CASSGPLGGEQYF

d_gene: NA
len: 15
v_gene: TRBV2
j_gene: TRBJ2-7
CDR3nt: TGTGCCAGCAGTGAATGGGGAGGGGGAGGTTACGAGCAGTACTTC
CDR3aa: CASSEWGGGGYEQYF